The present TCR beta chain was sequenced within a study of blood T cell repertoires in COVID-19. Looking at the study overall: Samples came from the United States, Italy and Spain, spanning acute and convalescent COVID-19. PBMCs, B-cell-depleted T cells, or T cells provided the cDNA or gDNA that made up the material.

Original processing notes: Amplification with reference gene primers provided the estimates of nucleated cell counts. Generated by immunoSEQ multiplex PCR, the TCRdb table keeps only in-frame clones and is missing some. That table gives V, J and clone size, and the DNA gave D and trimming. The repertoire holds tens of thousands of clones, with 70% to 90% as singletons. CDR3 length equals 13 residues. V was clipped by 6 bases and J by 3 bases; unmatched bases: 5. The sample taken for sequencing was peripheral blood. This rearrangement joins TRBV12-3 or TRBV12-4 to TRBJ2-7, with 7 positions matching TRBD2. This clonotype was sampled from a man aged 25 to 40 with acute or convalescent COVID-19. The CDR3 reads CASSRDYLYEQYF. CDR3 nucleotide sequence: TGTGCCAGCAGCCGGGACTACCTCTACGAGCAGTACTTC.